The T cell receptor (beta chain) described here comes from a study of T-cell reconstitution after alpha-beta-depleted transplantation in children. Using unique molecular identifiers, the investigators prepared the TCRbeta library. TCRdb reprocessed the PCR reads with MiXCR, giving one entry per CDR3 protein. The table has roughly 240,000 distinct CDR3 sequences, around 8% seen once. In its sample, this clonotype was seen many times. What it recognizes is unknown. General study findings and limits: Hyperexpanded clones declined; after one year, newly produced T cells mostly supplied diversity. It was surviving recipient T cells and thymic progenitors that gave some patients high TCRbeta diversity at day 60.

The CDR3 loop spans 13 amino acids. The junction had 7 bases not matched to a gene; V was cut back by 8 bases and J by 6 bases. The source of this sequence is a male patient younger than 18 who had a stem cell transplant for acute lymphoblastic leukemia, so the T cells may come from the graft donor. The sample in question was PBMCs, mostly from graft donor cells, obtained 180 days after TCRalphabeta/CD19-depleted stem cell transplant. The chain recombines TRBV12-3 or TRBV12-4 with TRBJ2-1, with TRBD1 matching over 7 bases. The CDR3 DNA follows: TGTGCCAGCGGACTGACAGGGTTCAATGAGCAGTTCTTC. This encodes CASGLTGFNEQFF.